This entry lists 30 T cell receptor beta chains sequenced from one sample in a study of T cells in Graves' hyperthyroidism and ophthalmopathy. TCR beta CDR3 regions were amplified from RNA transcripts. HTBI primers were employed in a first-round RT-PCR of the TCR CDR3. Each CDR3 protein gets one entry after TCRdb re-called the multiplex PCR reads with MiXCR. This table holds a few hundred thousand distinct CDR3 sequences, 46% found once. Sample: peripheral blood or thyroid tissue (not recorded which). Every receptor here comes from an adult woman with Graves' disease, either hyperthyroidism or ophthalmopathy (not recorded which).

The chain carries TRBV5-1 and TRBJ1-3; 8 bases fit TRBD1. The V and J ends lost 1 base and 3 bases, in that order; junction bases with no gene match: 3. This CDR3 region has 15 residues. Germline lookup yields CDR1 SGHRS and CDR2 YFSETQ. This CDR3 reads CASSLTDRDGNTIYF. For the CDR3, the DNA is TGCGCCAGCAGCTTGACGGACAGGGATGGAAACACCATATATTTT.

At least ten counts were recorded for this clonotype. V gene TRBV20-1 combines with J gene TRBJ2-2; D might be TRBD1 or TRBD2, each matching 5 bases. Per the germline V gene, CDR1 is DFQATT and CDR2 is SNEGSKA (reference sequence). V was pared by 6 bases and J by 4 bases, with 12 bases between. The CDR3 runs to 13 residues. The CDR3 DNA sequence: TGCAGTGCGGGACCCCCGGGCACCGGGGAGCTGTTTTTT. This codes for CSAGPPGTGELFF.

The chain uses TRBV19 and TRBJ1-2; D not certain. The V gene's germline CDR1 is LNHDA and CDR2 SQIVND (reference sequence). CDR3 length: 15 residues. Trimming cost V 5 bases and J 0 bases, with 13 bases left between them. CDR3 in DNA: TGTGCCAGTAGTCGCCCGGGCAGGACTAACTATGGCTACACCTTC. It translates to CASSRPGRTNYGYTF.

This clonotype was seen at least ten times. J is TRBJ2-7 and V is TRBV7-2, with TRBD2 matching over 11 bases. This CDR3 region has 15 residues. Germline trimming cut 2 bases from V and 6 bases from J; bases unmatched to any gene: 6. CDR1 and CDR2 from the germline V gene are SGHTA and FQGNSA. CDR3 nucleotide sequence: TGTGCCAGCAGCTTACAACTAGCGGGAGTGAGCGAGCAGTACTTC. This translates into CASSLQLAGVSEQYF.

This clonotype was observed at least ten times. The rearrangement links TRBV11-2 to TRBJ1-4; D possibly corresponds to TRBD1 (6 bases). V was shortened by 6 bases and J by 6 bases, with 17 bases between the two germline ends. Germline V gives CDR1 SGHAT, CDR2 FQNNGV. The CDR3 is made up of 15 amino acids. DNA of the CDR3: TGTGCCAGCAGTTACGGAGGGGGAGGGTATGAAAAACTGTTTTTT. Translating it yields CASSYGGGGYEKLFF.

This sequence joins TRBV2 and TRBJ1-2; TRBD1 matches 8 bases. The length of the CDR3 is 15 residues. In germline, CDR1 is SNHLY, CDR2 FYNNEI. Unmatched junction bases numbered 10, after V lost 5 bases and J lost 5 bases. The CDR3 protein is CASSRGGTGTYGYTF. Here the CDR3 DNA reads TGTGCCAGCAGTCGAGGGGGGACAGGAACATATGGCTACACCTTC.

This clonotype was seen at least ten times. The chain carries TRBV5-4 and TRBJ2-7, with D perhaps TRBD2 (5 bases). Germline V lookup: CDR1 SGHNT, CDR2 YYREEE (reference sequence). This CDR3 contains 13 residues. With 4 bases removed from V and 4 bases from J, the gap between germline ends came to 12 bases. For the CDR3, the DNA is TGTGCCAGCAGCGGGAGAAGTAGTTACGAGCAGTACTTC. Encoded protein: CASSGRSSYEQYF.

Here the CDR3 reads CASSITRVGELFF. Written as DNA, the CDR3 is TGTGCCAGCAGCATAACTCGCGTGGGGGAGCTGTTTTTT. This chain uses TRBV5-6 with TRBJ2-2, with D unresolved. Germline values: CDR1 SGHDT, CDR2 YYEEEE. V was clipped by 4 bases and J by 8 bases, with 12 bases between them. CDR3 length: 13 residues.

This clonotype has at least ten counts. The chain is built from TRBV7-8 and TRBJ2-5; 8 bases are shared with TRBD1. The CDR3 runs 16 residues. Germline lookup yields CDR1 SGHVS and CDR2 FQNEAQ. V shed 3 bases, J shed 1 base, and the junction held 7 bases outside the gene matches. CDR3 protein: CASSFEITGGQETQYF. CDR3 in DNA: TGTGCCAGCAGCTTTGAAATTACAGGGGGCCAAGAGACCCAGTACTTC. Full variable domain (remainder filled in from reference TRBV7-8 and TRBJ2-5): GAGVSQSPRYKVAKRGQDVALRCDPISGHVSLFWYQQALGQGPEFLTYFQNEAQLDKSGLPSDRFFAERPEGSVSTLKIQRTQQEDSAVYLCASSFEITGGQETQYFGPGTRLLVL.

In this sample, this clonotype turned up many times. This sequence joins TRBV4-1 and TRBJ2-2; 7 nucleotides align to TRBD2. Germline values: CDR1 MGHRA, CDR2 YSYEKL. CDR3 length: 13 residues. V shed 3 bases and J 7 bases; nucleotides not matched to a gene: 2. In DNA form, the CDR3 reads TGCGCCAGCAGCCAGTGGGGGGGCGGGGAGCTGTTTTTT. This translates into CASSQWGGGELFF.

This clonotype was counted at least ten times. The chain carries TRBV7-2 and TRBJ2-2; TRBD2 agrees at 9 bases. The CDR3 totals 16 residues. Trimming took 5 bases from V and 6 from J; bases not matched to a gene: 10. Germline lookup yields CDR1 SGHTA and CDR2 FQGNSA. CDR3 coding DNA: TGTGCCAGCAGCCGCGGGACTAGCTATAGGCCCGGGGAGCTGTTTTTT. Its protein product is CASSRGTSYRPGELFF.

This clonotype was found many times. V and J are TRBV5-1 and TRBJ2-7; possible D gene TRBD1, 6 bases. Trimming left V 4 bases short and J 5 bases short, with 13 bases between. Germline CDR1 reads SGHRS; CDR2 reads YFSETQ. The CDR3 is 13 amino acids. CDR3 DNA sequence: TGCGCCAGCAGCGCAACAGGGTCCAACGAGCAGTACTTC. Protein product: CASSATGSNEQYF.

The DNA for the CDR3 is TGTGCCACGAGTCTGGACAGGGTCGAAAATACGCAGTATTTT. Translated, it gives CATSLDRVENTQYF. The chain employs TRBV2 and TRBJ2-3, with 8 bases fitting TRBD1. The CDR3 has 14 residues. Germline loops: CDR1 SNHLY, CDR2 FYNNEI. V was clipped by 10 bases and J by 7 bases; unmatched bases: 13.

This chain connects TRBV14 to TRBJ2-2; D is possibly TRBD1 (6 bases). Deletions cut 1 base from V and 3 bases from J, with 9 bases between. Germline assignment: CDR1 SGHDN and CDR2 FVKESK. The CDR3 totals 15 residues. The CDR3 sequence: CASSQVAGDTGELFF. The CDR3, as DNA: TGTGCCAGCAGCCAAGTGGCAGGGGACACCGGGGAGCTGTTTTTT.

V and J are TRBV20-1 and TRBJ1-5; TRBD1 might be the D (6 bases). Trimming took off 6 bases at V and 7 bases at J, with 10 bases between the two ends. Germline lookup yields CDR1 DFQATT and CDR2 SNEGSKA (reference sequence). The CDR3 is 11 residues long. The CDR3 sequence is CSARGEQPQHF. The CDR3 DNA reads TGCAGTGCCAGGGGCGAACAGCCCCAGCATTTT.

Ten or more counts support this clonotype. This chain connects TRBV15 to TRBJ2-7; D might be TRBD1 (6 bases). Germline V lookup: CDR1 LNHNV, CDR2 YYDKDF (reference sequence). V was clipped by 1 base and J by 4 bases, with 11 bases between them. CDR3 length: 14 amino acids. CDR3 in DNA: TGTGCCACCAGCAGAGGGACAGATCCATACGAGCAGTACTTC. Translating gives CATSRGTDPYEQYF.

In this sample, this clonotype turned up many times. The J gene is TRBJ2-6, the V gene TRBV6-5; D may be TRBD2 (7 bases). V was pared by 4 bases and J by 3 bases, with 16 bases between. The germline gives CDR1 MNHEY, CDR2 SVGAGI. There are 17 residues in the CDR3. The CDR3 coding sequence is TGTGCCAGCAGTTCACCCGGGGGGCGCGTTGGGGCCAACGTCCTGACTTTC. This codes for CASSSPGGRVGANVLTF.

This clonotype was counted ten times or more. The chain carries TRBV19 and TRBJ2-5, with a tentative D call TRBD2 (5 bases). This CDR3 spans 14 amino acids. Germline CDR1 LNHDA, CDR2 SQIVND (reference sequence). V dropped 3 bases and J dropped 6 bases, with 14 bases sitting between them. CDR3 residues: CASSIRLSRQTQYF. Here the CDR3 DNA reads TGTGCCAGTAGTATCCGACTATCGCGACAGACCCAGTACTTC.

This clonotype was observed at least ten times. The chain recombines TRBV29-1 with TRBJ2-2; 12 bases line up with TRBD2. The germline gives CDR1 SQVTM, CDR2 ANQGSEA. The CDR3 consists of 20 residues. V was pared by 4 bases and J by 0 bases, with 15 bases of the junction left unmatched. The CDR3 nucleotides read TGCAGCGTTGTTTTGGCTAGCGGGAGGGGACGCCGTTCGAACACCGGGGAGCTGTTTTTT. This translates into CSVVLASGRGRRSNTGELFF.

In its sample, this clonotype was seen once. Since no conserved phenylalanine or tryptophan closes the CDR3, a read error is the likely cause. No DNA is shown, since the ends of the CDR3 on it are uncertain; the CDR3 is the one TCRdb lists. The chain employs TRBV7-8 and TRBJ1-2. The germline V gene has CDR1 SGHVS and CDR2 FQNEAQ. The CDR3 numbers 13 amino acids, ends counted. Here the CDR3 reads CASSLVAWDGYNV.

Comments on this clonotype: In this CDR3 the conserved last residue, phenylalanine or tryptophan, is missing, so a read error is likely. Because the CDR3's place on the DNA is in doubt, the DNA is left out and the CDR3 is given as listed by TCRdb. CDR3 in amino acids: CASSSPRGLPLG. The chain uses TRBV7-2 and TRBJ2-6; TRBD2, as called in the table, went unchecked against the DNA. The CDR3 has 12 residues if both end residues are counted. Germline V gives CDR1 SGHTA, CDR2 FQGNSA.

This clonotype was counted ten times or more. This rearrangement joins TRBV2 to TRBJ1-4, with 8 bases lining up with TRBD1. The CDR3 loop spans 14 amino acids. Germline V lookup: CDR1 SNHLY, CDR2 FYNNEI. V lost 6 bases to trimming and J lost 8 bases; unmatched junction nucleotides: 8. The CDR3 nucleotides are TGTGCCAGCAGCGGACAGGGTTTTGGGGAAAAACTGTTTTTT. Amino acids: CASSGQGFGEKLFF.

This clonotype was recorded at least ten times. This rearrangement joins TRBV7-9 to TRBJ1-1, with D possibly being TRBD1 (5 bases). The germline gives CDR1 SEHNR, CDR2 FQNEAQ (reference sequence). The CDR3 runs to 17 residues. Trimming removed 2 bases from V and 0 bases from J, with 16 bases in between. The CDR3 DNA sequence: TGTGCCAGCAGCTTATATACAGGCCCCATCATGAACACTGAAGCTTTCTTT. It codes for CASSLYTGPIMNTEAFF. The full variable domain, completed using reference TRBV7-9 and TRBJ1-1, is DTGVSQNPRHKITKRGQNVTFRCDPISEHNRLYWYRQTLGQGPEFLTYFQNEAQLEKSRLLSDRFSAERPKGSFSTLEIQRTEQGDSAMYLCASSLYTGPIMNTEAFFGQGTRLTVV.

Remarks on this clonotype: Given a much more abundant clone one base away, this may be a read error. The chain combines TRBV28 with TRBJ1-6, with 8 bases fitting TRBD1. The CDR3 has 15 residues. Per the germline V gene, CDR1 is MDHEN and CDR2 is SYDVKM. Trimming cost V 4 bases and J 7 bases; bases outside gene matches: 6. The CDR3: CASSSRDRPNSPLHF. DNA for the CDR3: TGTGCCAGCAGTTCCCGGGACAGGCCCAATTCACCCCTCCACTTT.

At least ten counts were recorded for this clonotype. The chain recombines TRBV24-1 with TRBJ1-1; perhaps TRBD1 as D (6 bases). V lost 1 base and J 7 bases, leaving 12 bases between the germline ends. The CDR3 covers 14 residues. Germline CDR1 reads KGHDR; CDR2 reads SFDVKD. The CDR3: CATSDFPGQREAFF. The CDR3 DNA follows: TGTGCCACCAGTGATTTCCCTGGACAGCGTGAAGCTTTCTTT.

The chain employs TRBV29-1 and TRBJ2-7; D may be TRBD2 (5 bases). Looked up from germline, CDR1 is SQVTM and CDR2 is ANQGSEA. The CDR3 is 11 amino acids. The V end was cut by 5 bases, the J end by 6 bases, with 11 bases between. The CDR3 region is CSVLGVGEQYF. In DNA, the CDR3 is TGCAGCGTTCTGGGAGTTGGCGAGCAGTACTTC.

The chain carries TRBV11-2 and TRBJ1-2; D unresolved. This CDR3 region has 12 residues. Germline V lookup: CDR1 SGHAT, CDR2 FQNNGV. Trimming left V 0 bases short and J 7 bases short, with 6 bases between. The CDR3 here is CASSLDWGGYTF. The CDR3 DNA follows: TGTGCCAGCAGCTTAGATTGGGGTGGCTACACCTTC.

This clonotype was detected ten times or more. The chain joins TRBV9 to TRBJ2-2; D is possibly TRBD1 or TRBD2 (7 bases each). Between the trimmed V and J ends, which lost 6 bases and 7 bases, there was a span of 25 bases. The CDR3 loop spans 17 amino acids. The germline CDR1 and CDR2 sequences are SGDLS and YYNGEE. For the CDR3, the DNA is TGTGCCAGCACCCCCTGGGGGGGAGACCAGGGGGGCGGGGAGCTGTTTTTT. This codes for CASTPWGGDQGGGELFF.

Ten or more counts support this clonotype. This chain uses TRBV7-9 with TRBJ2-5; no reliable D call. CDR1 is SEHNR, CDR2 FQNEAQ, per germline (reference sequence). The V end was cut by 3 bases, the J end by 5 bases, with 13 bases between. The CDR3 has 14 amino acids. CDR3 nucleotide sequence: TGTGCCAGCAGCTTTTTTAACGCTGGTGAGACCCAGTACTTC. As protein: CASSFFNAGETQYF.

This clonotype came up many times. CDR3 sequence: CASSDPKGAETQYF. CDR3 nucleotide sequence: TGCGCCAGCAGTGATCCAAAGGGGGCAGAGACCCAGTACTTC. The V call is TRBV10-1, the J call TRBJ2-5; 7 bases match TRBD1. The CDR3 extends over 14 amino acids. Germline loops: CDR1 WNHNN, CDR2 SYGVQD (reference sequence). V was pared by 3 bases and J by 4 bases, with 5 bases of the junction left unmatched.